The sample holds a few counts of the clone carrying this TCR beta chain. This entry is derived from a study of T cells in Graves' hyperthyroidism and ophthalmopathy. Study-level background: The initial diagnosis was the point when peripheral blood was collected, ahead of any treatment.

No ophthalmopathy progression within 18 months constituted stable Graves' hyperthyroidism. The V end lost 4 bases, the J end lost 3 bases, and 12 bases lay between the germline ends. CDR1 is DFQATT, CDR2 SNEGSKA, per germline (reference sequence). The CDR3 has 14 amino acids. Amplification of TCR beta CDR3 regions used RNA as the template. Using the HTBI primer set, a first-round RT-PCR was run on the TCR CDR3. In TCRdb, the multiplex PCR reads were re-called with MiXCR into one record per CDR3 protein. The table includes about 360,000 distinct CDR3 sequences, over 15% detected once. The chain employs TRBV20-1 and TRBJ2-2, with D perhaps matching TRBD2 (6 bases). Input material: blood. The clonotype comes from a woman younger than 35 with Graves' hyperthyroidism. This CDR3 is CSAKTEGHTGELFF. The CDR3 nucleotides are TGCAGTGCTAAGACGGAGGGGCACACCGGGGAGCTGTTTTTT.